This T cell receptor beta chain was captured by sequencing in a study of Ad26.COV2.S vaccination and SARS-CoV-2 variants. Across the whole study: Donor was in the COV1001 Ad26.COV2.S trial arm.

Germline CDR1 and CDR2: KGHSH and LQKENI. The CDR3 consists of 16 residues. V was pared by 3 bases and J by 2 bases, with 14 bases between. The protocol was immunoSEQ multiplex PCR, while the TCRdb copy is restricted to in-frame clones and leaves out a portion. This table has about 350,000 clones, 88% appearing once. Regarding treatment: roughly 19 received Ad26.COV2.S at low or high dose, single or two shots; 5 received placebo; per-sample allocation not given. Following the first vaccine or placebo injection, samples were taken on day 63. The genes are TRBV18 and TRBJ2-4; no definite D call. The input for sequencing was peripheral blood, taken in a trial of Ad26.COV2.S vaccine versus placebo. The TCR sequence derives from a person aged 18-60 years who received the Ad26.COV2.S COVID-19 vaccine or a placebo. The CDR3 region is CASSPRADISKNIQYF. The CDR3 region has the DNA TGTGCCAGCTCACCCCGGGCCGACATTTCCAAAAACATTCAGTACTTC.